This T cell receptor beta chain was documented in a study of cytomegalovirus exposure and HLA in healthy donors. Study-level background: The 120 validation repertoires, a later analysis reported, used the same platform as the 666 first-cohort repertoires.

Concerning this clone itself: Its specificity is not known.

The assay was immunoSEQ multiplex PCR, and TCRdb's table has in-frame clones only and misses some. The sample holds fewer than 150,000 clones, almost 90% seen once. Study-level findings and limits: Overall, roughly 170 TCR beta chains were annotated as cytomegalovirus-associated. According to a subsequent analysis, TCR clusters from the first cohort were inclined to appear together in the roughly 110 validation repertoires.

CDR3 length: 13 residues. Germline loops: CDR1 SEHNR, CDR2 FQNEAQ (reference sequence). V dropped 2 bases and J dropped 8; count of bases not matched to a gene: 5. The chain links TRBV7-9 to TRBJ1-1; 7 bases match TRBD1. Sequencing was carried out using PBMCs. This clonotype originated in a woman younger than 35 in good health and CMV-seropositive. This CDR3 reads CASSLMATGEAFF. The CDR3 nucleotides are TGTGCCAGCAGCTTAATGGCGACAGGGGAAGCTTTCTTT. The complete variable domain, with remaining parts taken from reference TRBV7-9 and TRBJ1-1, reads DTGVSQNPRHKITKRGQNVTFRCDPISEHNRLYWYRQTLGQGPEFLTYFQNEAQLEKSRLLSDRFSAERPKGSFSTLEIQRTEQGDSAMYLCASSLMATGEAFFGQGTRLTVV.